One and the same sample provided the 26 T cell receptor beta chains below, sequenced in a study of shared clonotypes between healthy human individuals. TCRdb keeps only in-frame clones here, not all; method: immunoSEQ multiplex PCR. The sample lists approximately 500,000 clones; around 85% were seen once. Sequenced input: PBMCs. The receptors were gathered from a woman between 35 and 50 years old in good health. Some clones in this sample may be carry-over from other donors' samples.

J is TRBJ2-7 and V is TRBV28; D is unresolved. Germline values: CDR1 MDHEN, CDR2 SYDVKM. The CDR3 is 14 amino acids. Trimming took off 3 bases at V and 2 bases at J, with 11 bases between the two ends. The CDR3 DNA reads as TGTGCCAGCAGTTTCCCGGGCGCCCCCTACGAGCAGTACTTC. It codes for CASSFPGAPYEQYF.

V gene TRBV10-3 combines with J gene TRBJ1-1; tentative D call: TRBD1 (6 bases). Germline assignment: CDR1 ENHRY and CDR2 SYGVKD. The CDR3 spans 15 residues. V lost 4 bases to trimming and J lost 4 bases, with 16 bases between them. This CDR3 reads CAISGLSGGATEAFF. The CDR3 DNA sequence: TGTGCCATCAGTGGACTGTCGGGGGGGGCCACTGAAGCTTTCTTT.

The chain has TRBV7-9 and TRBJ1-2, with 8 bases aligning to TRBD1. Trimming removed 1 base from V and 6 bases from J; junction bases left unmatched: 1. Germline V lookup: CDR1 SEHNR, CDR2 FQNEAQ (reference sequence). The CDR3 is made up of 13 amino acids. As DNA, the CDR3 is TGTGCCAGCAGCTTAGGACAGGGGAATGGCTACACCTTC. The encoded protein is CASSLGQGNGYTF.

A remark on this clone: Since a far larger clone is one base different, this is likely a read error. The chain joins TRBV9 to TRBJ2-1, with 9 bases aligning to TRBD2. This CDR3 is 15 amino acids long. The V gene's germline CDR1 is SGDLS and CDR2 YYNGEE. The CDR3 protein is CASIVGLAGTNEQFF. The DNA for the CDR3 is TGTGCCAGCATCGTAGGTCTAGCGGGGACCAATGAGCAGTTCTTC. Based on the CDR3 plus reference TRBV9 and TRBJ2-1, the full variable domain is DSGVTQTPKHLITATGQRVTLRCSPRSGDLSVYWYQQSLDQGLQFLIQYYNGEERAKGNILERFSAQQFPDLHSELNLSSLELGDSALYFCASIVGLAGTNEQFFGPGTRLTVL.

The gene calls are TRBV14 and TRBJ2-4, with a weak D call TRBD2 (7 bases). The CDR3 runs to 16 residues. CDR1 and CDR2 (germline): SGHDN, FVKESK. V lost 4 bases and J lost 0, with 13 bases in between. CDR3 coding DNA: TGTGCCAGCAGCCCCCTAGGGGGGGAAGCCAAAAACATTCAGTACTTC. As protein: CASSPLGGEAKNIQYF.

With regard to this clone: A far larger clone lies a single base away; this is likely a read error. The chain links TRBV29-1 to TRBJ2-6; 7 nucleotides align to TRBD1. Germline CDR1 SQVTM, CDR2 ANQGSEA. CDR3 length: 15 amino acids. Trimming took 5 bases from V and 4 from J; bases not matched to a gene: 8. Written as DNA, the CDR3 is TGCAGCGTTTATTTACAGGGGACCGGGGCCAACGTCCTGACTTTC. It codes for CSVYLQGTGANVLTF.

For this clone: A read error likely explains this, since a far larger clone differs by one base. The chain recombines TRBV5-4 with TRBJ1-2; D may be TRBD1 (5 bases). Looked up from germline, CDR1 is SGHNT and CDR2 is YYREEE (reference sequence). V shed 0 bases and J shed 3 bases, with 12 bases lying between them. The CDR3 totals 15 residues. In nucleotides, the CDR3 is TGTGCCAGCAGCTTGGCCCGGAAGGGGTACTATGGCTACACCTTC. Encoded protein: CASSLARKGYYGYTF.

A note on this clone: It differs at one base from a far larger clone, so likely a read error. Different DNA sequences within this sample yield the same CDR3. The J gene is TRBJ2-7, the V gene TRBV28, with TRBD2 matching over 11 bases. The germline CDR1 and CDR2 sequences are MDHEN and SYDVKM. The CDR3 is 17 residues long. The CDR3 here is CASSRLGLAGFSYEQYF. The CDR3 DNA reads as TGTGCCAGCAGCCGACTCGGACTAGCGGGCTTCTCCTACGAGCAATACTTC.

This rearrangement joins TRBV7-3 to TRBJ2-1; the D gene is possibly TRBD2 (7 bases). The V and J ends lost 2 bases and 7 bases respectively, with 15 bases between them. The length of the CDR3 is 15 residues. Germline V gene lookup returns CDR1 SGHTA and CDR2 FQGTGA. This CDR3 reads CASSLSPGGSNEQFF. The CDR3 DNA sequence: TGTGCCAGCAGCTTATCGCCGGGGGGCTCGAATGAGCAGTTCTTC.

A single count supports this clone. This probably arose from a read error, given a far larger clone one base away. The gene calls are TRBV5-5 and TRBJ1-1, with 8 bases fitting TRBD1. The germline V gene encodes CDR1 SGHKS and CDR2 YYEKEE (reference sequence). CDR3 length: 13 amino acids. CDR3 DNA sequence: TGTGCCAGCAGCTGGACAGGGAACACTGAAGCTTTATTT. It encodes CASSWTGNTEALF. The full variable domain, rest sourced from reference TRBV5-5 and TRBJ1-1, is DAGVTQSPTHLIKTRGQQVTLRCSPISGHKSVSWYQQVLGQGPQFIFQYYEKEERGRGNFPDRFSARQFPNYSSELNVNALLLGDSALYLCASSWTGNTEALFGQGTRLTVV.

The chain carries TRBV7-2 and TRBJ2-3; D not resolved. Germline V gene sequence: CDR1 SGHTA, CDR2 FQGNSA. This CDR3 has 14 residues. With 2 bases removed from V and 0 bases from J, the gap between germline ends came to 6 bases. Written as DNA, the CDR3 is TGTGCCAGCAGCTTAATGAGGAGCACAGATACGCAGTATTTT. This codes for CASSLMRSTDTQYF.

The gene calls are TRBV15 and TRBJ2-1; D is possibly TRBD2 (5 bases). Germline CDR1 and CDR2: LNHNV and YYDKDF (reference sequence). The CDR3 is made up of 18 amino acids. Trimming removed 2 bases from V and 4 bases from J, with 21 bases in between. CDR3 sequence: CATSRPGRPGRPYNEQFF. The DNA of the CDR3 is TGTGCCACCAGCAGACCCGGCCGTCCGGGGAGACCATACAATGAGCAGTTCTTC.

The rearrangement uses TRBV27 and TRBJ2-1, with D unresolved. Germline V gene lookup returns CDR1 MNHEY and CDR2 SMNVEV (reference sequence). Trimming removed 0 bases at V and 4 bases at J, with 10 bases between. The CDR3 extends over 15 amino acids. CDR3 DNA sequence: TGTGCCAGCAGTTTATCCATGGACCATTACAATGAGCAGTTCTTC. It specifies CASSLSMDHYNEQFF.

On this clone itself: A far larger clone is off by one base, so a read error is likely. The chain joins TRBV5-6 to TRBJ2-2; D unresolved. CDR3 size: 13 residues. Looked up from germline, CDR1 is SGHDT and CDR2 is YYEEEE. The V end was cut by 5 bases, the J end by 6 bases, with 11 bases between. Written as DNA, the CDR3 is TGTGCCAGCAGTACACAGCCGGCCGGGGAGCTGTTTTTT. Residues: CASSTQPAGELFF.

Worth noting for this clone: This likely traces to a read error, being one base from a far larger clone. The same CDR3 arises from other DNA sequences in this sample as well. This chain links TRBV18 with TRBJ1-2; D uncertain. This CDR3 is 12 amino acids long. CDR1 KGHSH and CDR2 LQKENI come from the germline V gene. The CDR3: CASSLDNYGYTF. As DNA, the CDR3 is TGTGCCAGCTCACTAGACAACTATGGCTACACATTC.

The chain joins TRBV6-6 to TRBJ1-1; TRBD1 aligns across 7 bases. The V segment lost 4 bases and the J segment 1 base; nucleotides outside the gene matches: 6. This CDR3 has 15 residues. Per germline, CDR1 MNHNY and CDR2 SVGAGI (reference sequence). This CDR3 reads CASSLSRDRNTEAFF. For the CDR3, the DNA is TGTGCCAGCAGTTTGTCCCGGGACAGGAACACTGAAGCTTTCTTT.

This chain uses TRBV6-4 with TRBJ2-1, with D maybe TRBD2 (6 bases). V dropped 0 bases and J dropped 3 bases, with 12 bases sitting between them. The CDR3 extends over 16 amino acids. The germline gives CDR1 MRHNA, CDR2 SNTAGT. The CDR3 DNA reads TGTGCCAGCAGTGACTCTTCGGTAGCGGACTACAATGAGCAGTTCTTC. Amino acids: CASSDSSVADYNEQFF.

The V call is TRBV11-2, the J call TRBJ2-7; the D is unclear. Germline V gene lookup returns CDR1 SGHAT and CDR2 FQNNGV. The V gene lost 5 bases and the J gene lost 2 bases, with 10 bases spanning the gap. The CDR3 spans 13 residues. The CDR3 loop is CASSPLSPYEQYF. CDR3 DNA sequence: TGTGCCAGCAGCCCGCTGTCCCCCTACGAGCAGTACTTC.

The chain uses TRBV7-2 and TRBJ2-5; 11 nucleotides line up with TRBD2. Trimming took 6 bases from V and 5 from J; bases not matched to a gene: 5. There are 14 residues in the CDR3. CDR1 and CDR2 from the germline V gene are SGHTA and FQGNSA. The chain's CDR3 is CASSYASGGETQYF. The CDR3 nucleotides are TGTGCCAGCAGTTACGCTAGCGGGGGGGAGACCCAGTACTTC.

V usage is TRBV25-1 and J usage is TRBJ2-3; TRBD1 agrees at 7 bases. The CDR3 totals 14 residues. V gave up 5 bases and J gave up 4 bases; unmatched junction bases: 6. Germline CDR1 and CDR2: MGHDK and SYGVNS. This CDR3 reads CASSIRQGADTQYF. The CDR3 DNA sequence: TGTGCCAGCAGTATCCGACAGGGAGCAGATACGCAGTATTTT.

The rearrangement links TRBV27 to TRBJ1-2, with a possible D match to TRBD1 (6 bases). Per germline, CDR1 MNHEY and CDR2 SMNVEV (reference sequence). V lost 1 base and J 4 bases, leaving 16 bases between the germline ends. This CDR3 spans 16 amino acids. The CDR3 protein is CASSLYREGSGYGYTF. CDR3 nucleotides: TGTGCCAGCAGTTTATACAGGGAGGGATCGGGCTATGGCTACACCTTC.

This chain joins TRBV21-1 and TRBJ1-1. TRBV21-1 is labeled a pseudogene. The CDR3 has 15 residues. This CDR3 is CASRNWGTVNTEAFF. CDR3 coding DNA: TGTGCCAGCAGGAATTGGGGTACGGTGAACACTGAAGCTTTCTTT.

This clone was observed many times. The CDR3 loop reads CASSQDRDSLSYNEQFF. Here the CDR3 DNA reads TGTGCCAGCAGCCAAGACCGGGACAGCCTCTCCTACAATGAGCAGTTCTTC. The chain combines TRBV4-2 with TRBJ2-1; TRBD1 matches 7 bases. The V gene end was trimmed by 0 bases and the J gene end by 0 bases; junction bases not matched to a gene: 5. This CDR3 spans 17 amino acids. CDR1 is LGHNA and CDR2 is YNFKEQ in the germline V gene.

This chain uses TRBV7-9 with TRBJ2-5; the D gene is possibly TRBD1 (6 bases). Matching the DNA end better, TRBJ2-7 makes the J call doubtful. From germline, CDR1 is SEHNR and CDR2 FQNEAQ (reference sequence). The CDR3 covers 13 residues. CDR3 amino acids: CASSFPTGYEQYF. The CDR3 DNA reads TGTGCCAGCAGCTTCCCGACAGGCTACGAGCAGTACTTC.

CDR3 region: CASSYVGGVTGELFF. Written as DNA, the CDR3 is TGTGCCAGCAGTTACGTGGGAGGGGTCACCGGGGAGCTGTTTTTT. The rearrangement joins TRBV6-5 to TRBJ2-2; 7 bases agree with TRBD2. CDR1 and CDR2 (germline): MNHEY, SVGAGI. The ends lost 2 bases at V and 4 bases at J; junction bases unmatched: 4. This CDR3 is 15 amino acids long.

This clone was picked up one time. This sequence joins TRBV5-1 and TRBJ2-5, with D perhaps matching TRBD1 or TRBD2 (5 bases each). The CDR3 is 16 residues long. Germline V lookup: CDR1 SGHRS, CDR2 YFSETQ. The V gene lost 1 base and the J gene lost 5 bases, with 18 bases spanning the gap. The CDR3, as DNA: TGCGCCAGCAGCTTGCATTCCCGGGACCCCCGGGAGACCCAGTACTTC. As protein: CASSLHSRDPRETQYF.